This T cell receptor beta chain came from a study of blood T cells in healthy people across ages. Turning to the study itself: Through template switching, about one barcoded beta molecule was captured per two T cells, as measured in model experiments.

The people who gave samples were healthy Caucasians from Russia, aged roughly 6 to 95. This clonotype was counted at least ten times. The antigen is unknown. Through a sample-barcoded 5' primer and a J-beta primer mix, a second PCR was run for about 6 to 12 cycles. From the 5' RACE reads, TCRdb called clonotypes with MiXCR, one entry per CDR3 protein. The data show about 620,000 distinct CDR3 sequences, with approximately 52% seen just once and about 13% held by the top ten. Study results and limitations: Aged donors had fewer naive CD4+ cells and lower diversity than long-lived donors.

Trimming at V came to 8 bases and at J to 10 bases, leaving 2 bases not matched to a gene. The V gene's germline CDR1 is MDHEN and CDR2 SYDVKM. The CDR3 length is 11 residues. The chain joins TRBV28 to TRBJ2-1, with 10 bases matching TRBD1. The sequenced material came from blood. The clonotype comes from a woman of 80 years or more in good health. This chain's CDR3 is CASRDRGEQFF. In nucleotides, the CDR3 is TGTGCCAGCCGGGACAGGGGAGAGCAGTTCTTC.